This T cell receptor (beta chain) was documented in a study of blood T cell repertoires in COVID-19. Profiled with immunoSEQ multiplex PCR; TCRdb holds only in-frame clones, not every one. This sample has about 53,000 clones, with about 86% found just once. The receptor's source is a man aged 50-60 years with acute or convalescent COVID-19. Sequenced input: peripheral blood.

The CDR3: CASSFSTGGHGYTF. The CDR3 nucleotides read TGTGCCAGCAGTTTTTCAACAGGGGGGCATGGCTACACCTTC. The chain has TRBV5-4 and TRBJ1-2; 8 bases agree with TRBD1. CDR1 is SGHNT, CDR2 YYREEE, per germline (reference sequence). There are 14 residues in the CDR3. With 5 bases clipped from V and 6 bases from J, the junction kept 9 bases outside the gene matches. The entire variable domain, with the rest obtained from reference TRBV5-4 and TRBJ1-2, is as follows: ETGVTQSPTHLIKTRGQQVTLRCSSQSGHNTVSWYQQALGQGPQFIFQYYREEENGRGNFPPRFSGLQFPNYSSELNVNALELDDSALYLCASSFSTGGHGYTFGSGTRLTVV.